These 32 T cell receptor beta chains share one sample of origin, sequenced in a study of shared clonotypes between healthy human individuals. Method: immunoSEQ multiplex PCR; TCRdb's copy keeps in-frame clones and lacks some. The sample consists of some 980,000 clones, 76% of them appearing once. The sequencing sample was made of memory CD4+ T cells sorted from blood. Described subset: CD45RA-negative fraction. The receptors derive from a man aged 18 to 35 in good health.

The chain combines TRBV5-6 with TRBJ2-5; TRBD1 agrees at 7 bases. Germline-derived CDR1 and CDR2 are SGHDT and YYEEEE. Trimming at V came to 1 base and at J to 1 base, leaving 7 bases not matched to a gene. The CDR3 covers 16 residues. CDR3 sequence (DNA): TGTGCCAGCAGCTTGAGAAGGGGGCCCTCCCAAGAGACCCAGTACTTC. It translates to CASSLRRGPSQETQYF.

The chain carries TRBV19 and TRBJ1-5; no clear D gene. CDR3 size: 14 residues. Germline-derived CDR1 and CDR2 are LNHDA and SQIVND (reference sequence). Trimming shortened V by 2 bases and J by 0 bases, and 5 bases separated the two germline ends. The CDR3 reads CASSITASNQPQHF. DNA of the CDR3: TGTGCCAGTAGTATAACCGCTAGCAATCAGCCCCAGCATTTT.

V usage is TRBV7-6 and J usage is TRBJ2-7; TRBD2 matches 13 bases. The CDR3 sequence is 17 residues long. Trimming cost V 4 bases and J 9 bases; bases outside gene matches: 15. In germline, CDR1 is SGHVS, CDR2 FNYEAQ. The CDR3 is CASSSYRTSGRPSGQYF. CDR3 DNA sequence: TGTGCCAGCAGCTCCTACCGGACTAGCGGGAGACCCAGCGGGCAGTACTTC.

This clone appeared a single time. The DNA of the CDR3 is TGTGCCAGCAAGTCTGGACCGCTTCCTGGAAACACCATATATTTT. It yields the protein CASKSGPLPGNTIYF. V usage is TRBV6-5 and J usage is TRBJ1-3; no clear D. The CDR3 runs to 15 residues. V was trimmed by 7 bases and J by 2 bases, leaving 15 bases between them. The germline V gene has CDR1 MNHEY and CDR2 SVGAGI.

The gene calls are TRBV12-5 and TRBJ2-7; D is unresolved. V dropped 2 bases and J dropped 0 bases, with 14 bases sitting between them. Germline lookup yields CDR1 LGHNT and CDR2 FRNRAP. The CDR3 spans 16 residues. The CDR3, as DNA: TGTGCTAGTGGTTTGATCTTCGGGTCCGGCTCCTACGAGCAGTACTTC. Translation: CASGLIFGSGSYEQYF.

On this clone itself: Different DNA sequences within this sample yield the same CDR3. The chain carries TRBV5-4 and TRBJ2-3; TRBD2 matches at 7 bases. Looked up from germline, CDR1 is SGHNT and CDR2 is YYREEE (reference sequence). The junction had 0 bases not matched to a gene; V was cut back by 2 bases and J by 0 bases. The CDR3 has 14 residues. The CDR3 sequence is CASSFSGSTDTQYF. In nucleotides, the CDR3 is TGTGCCAGCAGCTTTAGCGGGAGCACAGATACGCAGTATTTT.

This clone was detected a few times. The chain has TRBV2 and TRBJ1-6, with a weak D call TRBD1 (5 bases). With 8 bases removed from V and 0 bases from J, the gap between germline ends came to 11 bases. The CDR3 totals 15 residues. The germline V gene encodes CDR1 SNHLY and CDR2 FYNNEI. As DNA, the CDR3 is TGTGCCAGCTCCCCGGGACCCTCCTATAATTCACCCCTCCACTTT. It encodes CASSPGPSYNSPLHF.

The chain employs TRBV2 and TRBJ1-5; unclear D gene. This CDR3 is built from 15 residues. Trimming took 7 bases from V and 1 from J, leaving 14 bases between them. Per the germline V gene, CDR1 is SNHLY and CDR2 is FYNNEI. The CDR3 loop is CASKGSQASNQPQHF. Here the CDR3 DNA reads TGTGCCAGCAAAGGGTCCCAGGCGAGCAATCAGCCCCAGCATTTT.

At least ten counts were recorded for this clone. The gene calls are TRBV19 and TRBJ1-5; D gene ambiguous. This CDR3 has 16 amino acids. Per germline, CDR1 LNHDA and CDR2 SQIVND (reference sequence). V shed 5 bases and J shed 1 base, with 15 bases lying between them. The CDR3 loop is CASSPKAGNSNQPQHF. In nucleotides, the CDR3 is TGTGCCAGTAGTCCTAAAGCGGGGAACAGCAATCAGCCCCAGCATTTT.

CDR3 nucleotide sequence: TGTGCCAGCAGTGAACTAGCGGGGGTTGTAGGCAATGAGCAGTTCTTC. Its translation: CASSELAGVVGNEQFF. V usage is TRBV2 and J usage is TRBJ2-1; TRBD2 matches 10 bases. Germline CDR1 and CDR2: SNHLY and FYNNEI. The J segment lost 6 bases and the V segment lost 2 bases, leaving 7 bases of the junction unmatched. The CDR3 consists of 16 residues.

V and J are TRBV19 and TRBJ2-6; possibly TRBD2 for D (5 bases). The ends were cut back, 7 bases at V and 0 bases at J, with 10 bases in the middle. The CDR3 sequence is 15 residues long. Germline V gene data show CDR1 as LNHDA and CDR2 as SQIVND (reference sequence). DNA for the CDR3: TGTGCCAGTAAGAGAGGGCGCTCTGGGGCCAACGTCCTGACTTTC. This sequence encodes CASKRGRSGANVLTF.

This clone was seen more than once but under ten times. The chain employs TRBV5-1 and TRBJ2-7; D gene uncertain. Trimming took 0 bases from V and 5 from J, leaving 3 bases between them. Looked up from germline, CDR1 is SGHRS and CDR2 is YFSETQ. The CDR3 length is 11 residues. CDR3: CASSLGHEQYF. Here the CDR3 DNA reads TGCGCCAGCAGCTTGGGACACGAGCAGTACTTC.

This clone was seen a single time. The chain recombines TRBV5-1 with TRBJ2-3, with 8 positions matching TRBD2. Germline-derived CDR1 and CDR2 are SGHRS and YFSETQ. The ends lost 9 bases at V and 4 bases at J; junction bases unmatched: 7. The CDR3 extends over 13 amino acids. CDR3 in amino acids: CATGSGEADTQYF. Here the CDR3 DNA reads TGCGCCACCGGTAGCGGGGAAGCAGATACGCAGTATTTT.

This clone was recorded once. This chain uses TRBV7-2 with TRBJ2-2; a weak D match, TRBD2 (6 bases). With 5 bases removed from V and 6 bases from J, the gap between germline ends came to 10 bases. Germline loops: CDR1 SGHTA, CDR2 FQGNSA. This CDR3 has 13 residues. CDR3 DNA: TGTGCCAGCAGCCGACTAGTCCCCGGGGAGCTGTTTTTT. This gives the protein CASSRLVPGELFF. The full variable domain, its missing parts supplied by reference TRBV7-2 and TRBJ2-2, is GAGVSQSPSNKVTEKGKDVELRCDPISGHTALYWYRQSLGQGLEFLIYFQGNSAPDKSGLPSDRFSAERTGGSVSTLTIQRTQQEDSAVYLCASSRLVPGELFFGEGSRLTVL.

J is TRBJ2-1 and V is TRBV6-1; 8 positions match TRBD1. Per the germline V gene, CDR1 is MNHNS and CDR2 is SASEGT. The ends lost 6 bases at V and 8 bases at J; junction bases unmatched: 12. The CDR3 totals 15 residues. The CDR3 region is CASRPDRGDRDEQFF. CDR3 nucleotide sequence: TGTGCCAGCAGGCCCGACAGGGGAGATCGCGATGAGCAGTTCTTC.

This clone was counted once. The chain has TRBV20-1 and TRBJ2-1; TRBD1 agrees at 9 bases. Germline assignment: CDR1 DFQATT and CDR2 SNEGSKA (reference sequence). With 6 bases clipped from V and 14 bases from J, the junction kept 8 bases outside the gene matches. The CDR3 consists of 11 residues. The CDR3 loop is CSAYGQGMKFF. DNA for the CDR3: TGCAGTGCCTATGGACAGGGGATGAAGTTCTTC.

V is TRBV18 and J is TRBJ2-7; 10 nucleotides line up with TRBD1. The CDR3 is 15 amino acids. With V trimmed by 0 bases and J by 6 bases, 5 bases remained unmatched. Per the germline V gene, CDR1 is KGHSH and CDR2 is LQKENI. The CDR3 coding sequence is TGTGCCAGCTCACCACCTCGGACAGGGGGTTCCGAGCAGTACTTC. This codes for CASSPPRTGGSEQYF. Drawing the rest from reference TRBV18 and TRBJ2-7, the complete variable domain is NAGVMQNPRHLVRRRGQEARLRCSPMKGHSHVYWYRQLPEEGLKFMVYLQKENIIDESGMPKERFSAEFPKEGPSILRIQQVVRGDSAAYFCASSPPRTGGSEQYFGPGTRLTVT.

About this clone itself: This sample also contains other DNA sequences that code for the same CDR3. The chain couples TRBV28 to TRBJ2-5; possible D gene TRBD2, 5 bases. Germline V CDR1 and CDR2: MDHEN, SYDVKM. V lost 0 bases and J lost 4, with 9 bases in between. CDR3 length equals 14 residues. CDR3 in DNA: TGTGCCAGCAGTTTATGGGGTGAGGGAGAGACCCAGTACTTC. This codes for CASSLWGEGETQYF. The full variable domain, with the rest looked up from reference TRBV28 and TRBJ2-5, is DVKVTQSSRYLVKRTGEKVFLECVQDMDHENMFWYRQDPGLGLRLIYFSYDVKMKEKGDIPEGYSVSREKKERFSLILESASTNQTSMYLCASSLWGEGETQYFGPGTRLLVL.

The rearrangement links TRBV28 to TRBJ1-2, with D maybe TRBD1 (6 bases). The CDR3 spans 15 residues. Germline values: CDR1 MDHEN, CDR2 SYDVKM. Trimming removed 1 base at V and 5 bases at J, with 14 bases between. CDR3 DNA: TGTGCCAGCAGTTTATTTCCGGGGGCTCAGTATGGCTACACCTTC. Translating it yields CASSLFPGAQYGYTF.

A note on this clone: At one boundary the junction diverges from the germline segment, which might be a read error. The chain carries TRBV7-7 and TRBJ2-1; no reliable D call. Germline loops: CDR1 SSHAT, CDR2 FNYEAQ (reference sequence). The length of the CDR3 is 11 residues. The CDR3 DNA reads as TGTGCTAGCAGCTCCGGGCCGCAGCAGTTCTTC. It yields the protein CASSSGPQQFF.

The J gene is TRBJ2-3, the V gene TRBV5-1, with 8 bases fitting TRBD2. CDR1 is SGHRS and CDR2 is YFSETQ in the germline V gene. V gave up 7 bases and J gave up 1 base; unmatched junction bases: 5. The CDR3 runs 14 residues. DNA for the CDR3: TGCGCCAGCGCAATGCGGGGGGGCACAGATACGCAGTATTTT. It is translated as CASAMRGGTDTQYF. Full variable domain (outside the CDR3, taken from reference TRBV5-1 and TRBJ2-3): KAGVTQTPRYLIKTRGQQVTLSCSPISGHRSVSWYQQTPGQGLQFLFEYFSETQRNKGNFPGRFSGRQFSNSRSEMNVSTLELGDSALYLCASAMRGGTDTQYFGPGTRLTVL.

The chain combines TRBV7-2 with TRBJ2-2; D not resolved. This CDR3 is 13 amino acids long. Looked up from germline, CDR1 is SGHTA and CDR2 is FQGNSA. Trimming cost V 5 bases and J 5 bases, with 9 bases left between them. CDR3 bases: TGTGCCAGCAGCACGCACCAAACCGGGGAGCTGTTTTTT. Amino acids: CASSTHQTGELFF.

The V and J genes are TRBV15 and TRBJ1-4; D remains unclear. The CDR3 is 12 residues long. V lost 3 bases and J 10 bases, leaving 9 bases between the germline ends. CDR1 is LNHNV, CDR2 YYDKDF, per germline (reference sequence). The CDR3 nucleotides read TGTGCCACCAGCAGTTCGTCGGTAAAACTGTTTTTT. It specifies CATSSSSVKLFF.

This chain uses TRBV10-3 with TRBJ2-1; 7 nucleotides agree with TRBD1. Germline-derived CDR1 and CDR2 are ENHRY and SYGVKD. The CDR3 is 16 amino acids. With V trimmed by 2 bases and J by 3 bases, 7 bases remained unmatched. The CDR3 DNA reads TGTGCCATCAGTGAGCCCGCTCGGACAGGCTACAATGAGCAGTTCTTC. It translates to CAISEPARTGYNEQFF.

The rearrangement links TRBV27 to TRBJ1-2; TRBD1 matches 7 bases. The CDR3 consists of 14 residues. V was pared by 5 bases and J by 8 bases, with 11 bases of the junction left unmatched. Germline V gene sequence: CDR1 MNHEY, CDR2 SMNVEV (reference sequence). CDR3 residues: CASSLTGVLGGYTF. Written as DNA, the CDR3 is TGTGCCAGCAGTCTCACAGGGGTTTTAGGGGGCTACACCTTC.

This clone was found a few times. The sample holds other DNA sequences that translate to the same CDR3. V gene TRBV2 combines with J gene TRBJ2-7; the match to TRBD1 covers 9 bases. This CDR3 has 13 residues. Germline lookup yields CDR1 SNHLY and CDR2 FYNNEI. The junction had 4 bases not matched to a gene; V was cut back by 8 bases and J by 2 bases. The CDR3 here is CASGRDRAYEQYF. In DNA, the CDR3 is TGTGCCAGCGGCCGGGACAGGGCCTACGAGCAGTACTTC.

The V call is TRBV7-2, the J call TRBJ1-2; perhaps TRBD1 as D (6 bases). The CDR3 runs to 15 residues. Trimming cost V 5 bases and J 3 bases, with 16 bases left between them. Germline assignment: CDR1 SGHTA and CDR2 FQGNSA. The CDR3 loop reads CASSAHRVGDYGYTF. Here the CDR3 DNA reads TGTGCCAGCAGCGCCCACAGGGTGGGCGACTATGGCTACACCTTC.

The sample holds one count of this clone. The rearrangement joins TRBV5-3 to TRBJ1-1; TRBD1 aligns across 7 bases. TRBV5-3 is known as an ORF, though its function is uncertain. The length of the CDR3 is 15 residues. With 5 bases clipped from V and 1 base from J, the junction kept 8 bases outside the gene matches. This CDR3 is CARSLPQGPNTEAFF. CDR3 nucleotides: TGTGCCAGAAGTCTGCCACAGGGGCCGAACACTGAAGCTTTCTTT.

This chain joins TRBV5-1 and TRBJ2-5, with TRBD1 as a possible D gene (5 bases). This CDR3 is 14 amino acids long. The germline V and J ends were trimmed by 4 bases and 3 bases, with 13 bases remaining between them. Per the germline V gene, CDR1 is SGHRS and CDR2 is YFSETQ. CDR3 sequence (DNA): TGCGCCAGCAGCGTCCAGGGTAGGAAAGAGACCCAGTACTTC. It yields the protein CASSVQGRKETQYF.

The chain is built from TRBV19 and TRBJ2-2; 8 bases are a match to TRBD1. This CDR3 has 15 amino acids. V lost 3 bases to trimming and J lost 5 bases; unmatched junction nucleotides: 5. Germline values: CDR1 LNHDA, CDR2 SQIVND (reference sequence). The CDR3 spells CASSIRTGWTGELFF. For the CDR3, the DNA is TGTGCCAGTAGTATTAGGACAGGGTGGACCGGGGAGCTGTTTTTT. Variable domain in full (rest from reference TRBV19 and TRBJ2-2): DGGITQSPKYLFRKEGQNVTLSCEQNLNHDAMYWYRQDPGQGLRLIYYSQIVNDFQKGDIAEGYSVSREKKESFPLTVTSAQKNPTAFYLCASSIRTGWTGELFFGEGSRLTVL.

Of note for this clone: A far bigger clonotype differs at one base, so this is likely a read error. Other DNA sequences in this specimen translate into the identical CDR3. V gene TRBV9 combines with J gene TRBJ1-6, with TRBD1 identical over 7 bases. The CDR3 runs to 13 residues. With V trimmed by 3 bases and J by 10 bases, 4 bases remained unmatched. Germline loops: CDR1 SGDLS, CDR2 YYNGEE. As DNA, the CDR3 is TGTGCCAGCAGCGGACAGGGTGGATCACCCCTCCACTTT. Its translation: CASSGQGGSPLHF.

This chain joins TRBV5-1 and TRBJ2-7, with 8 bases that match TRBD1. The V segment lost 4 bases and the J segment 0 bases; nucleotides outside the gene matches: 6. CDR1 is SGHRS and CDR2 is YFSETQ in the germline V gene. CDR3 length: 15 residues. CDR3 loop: CASSKTGVFSYEQYF. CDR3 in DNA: TGCGCCAGCAGCAAGACAGGGGTCTTCTCCTACGAGCAGTACTTC.